This T cell receptor beta chain was observed in a study of shared T cell receptors in the human thymus (dated by TCRdb to the early 2020s). The study in broad terms: The study examined how the human thymus generates shared, self-reactive T-cell receptor alpha chains.

Taken from cysteine to phenylalanine, the CDR3 has 14 residues. The entry retains the CDR3 DNA only, 42 bases that are in frame from base 1. CDR1 WSHSY and CDR2 SAAADI were looked up in the germline V gene. V drops 3 bases and J drops 4 bases, leaving 12 bases in between. The library came from the immunoSEQ multiplex PCR assay. The source is immuneACCESS, and TCRdb retained only in-frame sequences with V and J called. Part of the clones is not carried over; for the studies checked, unresolved V genes explain less than half of this, and the remainder is unexplained. For this sample the table gives 700,000 to 750,000 clones, of which 70% to 90% were detected only once. The ten largest clonotypes hold approximately 0.01% of the sample. A note on this clone: This clone's antigen is unknown. Base qualities were left out, and no much larger clone turns up one base away.

The data were also submitted as part of a second study, on human thymus T cells. According to the second study: Immunologically healthy infants undergoing open corrective cardiac surgery for congenital heart defects in Finland were used as donors. The thymus tissue came from surgical resects taken out during corrective cardiac surgery. Usage of V and J gene segments appeared to be biased in both the thymic and the peripheral blood repertoires. Highly overlapping thymic TCR repertoires among unrelated individuals were reported in the related research. The study characterized TCR alpha and beta repertoires from under ten infant thymus samples and a few related peripheral blood samples. Donor ages ranging from roughly 6 to 250 days were recorded, and about six male and a couple of female infants were included in the cohort. Thymocytes were released mechanically from tissue and stored at -70 °C as pellets of about 9.5-32 million cells. A QIAsymphony instrument was used to extract genomic DNA from the frozen cell pellets. The immunoSEQ multiplex PCR assay was used to amplify the TCRB and TCRAD loci from a standardized quantity of quality-controlled genomic DNA. The amplicons covered the V(D)J region and were long enough to include the CDR3 and to identify the V and J genes. Through the commercial immunoSEQ service, the amplicons were sequenced on an Illumina platform. Primer bias and sequencing errors were corrected using previously described methods, and TCRAD and TCRB definitions followed the IMGT database. Analysis of the repertoires was done with immunoSEQ Analyzer 3.0 and VDJTools and included basic statistics, V/J segment usage, diversity estimates, rarefaction and pairwise overlap. Chao1, ChaoE, Efron-Thisted, Shannon and inverse Simpson indices were used to estimate diversity, which was also estimated on datasets down-sampled to the smallest sample. Repertoire overlap was determined by strict matching of CDR3 nucleotide sequence, V gene and J gene, and Jaccard-based multidimensional scaling clustering was applied. On average, thymus samples yielded about 730,000 unique TCRB clonotypes, whereas blood samples yielded around 88,000.

The source is a girl less than two years old with a congenital heart defect. Donor details come from another sample of the same person, matched by shared clones. Recombination joined TRBV10-2 with TRBJ1-1, and possibly TRBD1, on 6 matching bases. What was sequenced was thymocytes. The nucleotide sequence is TGCGCCAGCAGTGAAATCGGCAGGGGCACTGAAGCTTTCTTT. It translates to CASSEIGRGTEAFF.